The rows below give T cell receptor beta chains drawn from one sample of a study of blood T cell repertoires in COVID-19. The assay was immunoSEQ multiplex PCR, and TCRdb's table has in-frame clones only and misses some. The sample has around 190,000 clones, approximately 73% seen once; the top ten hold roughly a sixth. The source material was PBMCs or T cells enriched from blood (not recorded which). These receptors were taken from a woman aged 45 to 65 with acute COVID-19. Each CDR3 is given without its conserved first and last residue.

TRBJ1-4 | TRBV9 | ASSVAGGGGEKLF
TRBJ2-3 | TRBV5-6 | ASSLGPTRPHSTDTQY
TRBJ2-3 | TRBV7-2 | ASSPQLRGSTDTQY
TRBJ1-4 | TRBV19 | ASSVGGATNEKLF
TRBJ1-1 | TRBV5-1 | ASSFGARVTEAF
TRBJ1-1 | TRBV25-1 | ASSEGGIMNTEAF
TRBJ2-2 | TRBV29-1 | SALRLTGELF
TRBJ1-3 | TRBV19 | ASGRLDTIY
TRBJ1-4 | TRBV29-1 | SVVRQGARKLF
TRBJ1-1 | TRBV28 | ASYRGLLNTEAF
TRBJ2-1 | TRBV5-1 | ASSLVAGIDEQF
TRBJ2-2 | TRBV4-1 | ASSQGLAAGELF
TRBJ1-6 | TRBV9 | ASTTGENAYNSPLH
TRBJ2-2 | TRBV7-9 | ASTDWAGDLGTGELF
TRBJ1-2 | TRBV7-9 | ASSDVGGYT
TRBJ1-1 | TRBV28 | ASSGLDRQGGREAF
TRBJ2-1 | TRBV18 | ASSPDRGPYNEQF
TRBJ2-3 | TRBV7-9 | ATDTQY
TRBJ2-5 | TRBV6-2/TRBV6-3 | ASSFDYRQETQY
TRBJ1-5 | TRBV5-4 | ASSLAGVDQPQH
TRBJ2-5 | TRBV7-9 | ASSVGQETQY
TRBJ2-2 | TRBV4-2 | ASNGGTMNTGELF
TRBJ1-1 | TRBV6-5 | ASSYRGTRTTEAF
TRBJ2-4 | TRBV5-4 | ASSPLATKNIQY
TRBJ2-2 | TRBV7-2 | ASSLAPGQVDTGELF
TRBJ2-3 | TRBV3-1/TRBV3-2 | ASSQGLSTDTQY
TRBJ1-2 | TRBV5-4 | ASSPLFRGRHYGYT
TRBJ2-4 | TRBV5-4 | ASSLEPALAKNIQY
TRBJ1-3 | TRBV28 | AVGGSGNTIY
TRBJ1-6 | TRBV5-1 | ASSFGGTENSPLH
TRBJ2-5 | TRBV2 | ASSDRTVTIETQY